A selection of T cell receptor beta chains follows, all from one sample in a study of T-cell reconstitution after alpha-beta-depleted transplantation in children. One entry per CDR3 protein results from TCRdb running MiXCR on the PCR reads. This table has 330,000 or so distinct CDR3 sequences, about a tenth appearing once. The input for sequencing was PBMCs, taken before TCRalphabeta/CD19-depleted stem cell transplant. The receptors were sampled from a boy younger than two with acute myeloid leukemia, due to receive a stem cell transplant. Both conserved end residues are part of each CDR3. Each record gives: J gene, D gene, V gene, CDR3 protein. The D gene is left open where the match is weak.

>TRBJ2-5|-|TRBV29-1
CSVERGFQETQYF
>TRBJ2-7|-|TRBV20-1
CSARPVSRAYYEQYF
>TRBJ1-1|-|TRBV28
CASSLYPRAEAFF
>TRBJ2-5|TRBD1|TRBV7-6
CASSAKGQPEETQYF
>TRBJ2-2|-|TRBV25-1
CASSELITGELFF
>TRBJ2-3|-|TRBV11-2
CASSLPGEGLTDTQYF
>TRBJ2-1|-|TRBV21-1
CASSKLSKNGARTEQFF
>TRBJ1-4|-|TRBV15
CATSSPASGEFNEKLFF
>TRBJ2-3|TRBD2|TRBV12-3/TRBV12-4
CASAVSGGLDTQYF
>TRBJ2-1|TRBD2|TRBV5-1
CASSPGSGLAGGPGYNEQFF
>TRBJ2-7|-|TRBV20-1
CSARPDYEQYF
>TRBJ2-4|-|TRBV29-1
CSVLDNIQYF
>TRBJ2-7|-|TRBV12-3/TRBV12-4
CASSFQNEQYF
>TRBJ1-1|-|TRBV28
CASILSGTEAFF
>TRBJ2-5|-|TRBV5-5
CASSKEGQLETQYF
>TRBJ2-7|-|TRBV27
CASSFGGNYEQYF
>TRBJ2-5|TRBD2|TRBV29-1
CSVVTSAETQYF
>TRBJ2-2|-|TRBV6-1
CAPWGGHTGELFF
>TRBJ2-1|TRBD2|TRBV11-2
CASSFFTSGGAGGSEQFF
>TRBJ2-7|-|TRBV2
CASNSRPYEQYF
>TRBJ2-7|-|TRBV5-1
CASSLVGSRAYEQYF
>TRBJ1-4|-|TRBV27
CASGPFRTSLREKLFF
>TRBJ1-1|-|TRBV7-3
CASSLTGEVTEAFF
>TRBJ2-2|-|TRBV25-1
CASSEYPNTGELFF
>TRBJ2-1|TRBD2|TRBV4-1
CASSQVAGPLLDEQFF
>TRBJ1-3|TRBD1|TRBV5-1
CASSLRGGASGNTIYF
>TRBJ2-1|-|TRBV29-1
CSVVAGDYNEQFF
>TRBJ2-5|TRBD2|TRBV6-5
CASSYAGLASSETQYF
>TRBJ2-3|TRBD2|TRBV7-8
CASSVLLGLAGRTDTQYF
>TRBJ1-5|-|TRBV25-1
CASSELGGRPQHF
>TRBJ2-3|TRBD2|TRBV11-2
CASSLGLAGADTQYF
>TRBJ1-3|-|TRBV6-1
CAGKKTLLSGNTIYF
>TRBJ2-5|TRBD2|TRBV20-1
CSARGGGGETQYF
>TRBJ2-1|-|TRBV24-1
CATKGDNEQFF
>TRBJ2-6|-|TRBV6-2/TRBV6-3
CASSYYWLGDPSLGANVLTF
>TRBJ2-3|TRBD2|TRBV7-3
CASSLQGVAGGPSPGTQYF
>TRBJ2-1|-|TRBV12-3/TRBV12-4
CASSFLNRRPGRTPLDREQFF
>TRBJ2-5|-|TRBV20-1
CSARGSEETQYF
>TRBJ2-3|-|TRBV3-1
CASTGGGIADTQYF
>TRBJ2-1|-|TRBV29-1
CSVYDGYNEQFF
>TRBJ1-1|TRBD1|TRBV7-9
CASSLNGQGAYTEAFF
>TRBJ2-6|-|TRBV5-1
CASSLGLGQTSYSGANVLTF
>TRBJ2-7|-|TRBV19
CASQSDRPYEQYF
>TRBJ2-3|TRBD1|TRBV10-1
CASSSDRDRTDTQYF
>TRBJ2-1|-|TRBV20-1
CSARDPRIGSYNEQFF
>TRBJ2-1|TRBD2|TRBV7-3
CASSSLAGGPYEQFF
>TRBJ2-3|TRBD1|TRBV30
CAWGWGQGTDTQYF
>TRBJ2-7|TRBD1|TRBV7-9
CASSLGPGQASYEQYF
>TRBJ2-5|TRBD2|TRBV12-3/TRBV12-4
CASSSYSGSGETQYF
>TRBJ2-3|-|TRBV15
CATRGQDTQYF
>TRBJ2-7|-|TRBV27
CASRPLARKGEQYF
>TRBJ2-6|-|TRBV5-1
CASSLGGAGANVLTF
>TRBJ2-7|-|TRBV29-1
CSVDSYEQYF
>TRBJ2-1|-|TRBV11-3
CASSRSFGLQYNEQFF
>TRBJ2-5|-|TRBV10-3
CAISEGQPQETQYF
>TRBJ1-1|-|TRBV12-3/TRBV12-4
CASSLMENTEAFF
>TRBJ1-5|TRBD1|TRBV20-1
CSARRQGARNQPQHF